The present entry profiles one T cell receptor beta chain with its context. In the original processing: Quantification of nucleated cells was approximated via reference gene primer amplification. Produced via immunoSEQ multiplex PCR; TCRdb's table is partial and in-frame only. Clone size and V and J calls were adopted from that table, with D and trimming inferred from the DNA. The table records about 260,000 clones, over 75% of them present only once. V lost 4 bases and J 10 bases, leaving 17 bases between the germline ends. Germline V lookup: CDR1 MNHEY, CDR2 SVGAGI. This CDR3 region has 14 residues. This record belongs to a study of blood T cell repertoires in COVID-19. Overall study: Specimens from acute and convalescent COVID-19 originated in the United States, Italy and Spain. Sources were T cells, B-cell-depleted T cells, or PBMCs; the material itself was cDNA or gDNA.

The J gene is TRBJ2-1, the V gene TRBV6-5, with D maybe TRBD2 (6 bases). Sequences were obtained from peripheral blood. The TCR originated in a human donor in a cohort sampled during active COVID-19. This chain's CDR3 is CASSSGTPGMEQFF. The CDR3 nucleotides are TGTGCCAGCAGTTCAGGGACTCCCGGAATGGAGCAGTTCTTC.